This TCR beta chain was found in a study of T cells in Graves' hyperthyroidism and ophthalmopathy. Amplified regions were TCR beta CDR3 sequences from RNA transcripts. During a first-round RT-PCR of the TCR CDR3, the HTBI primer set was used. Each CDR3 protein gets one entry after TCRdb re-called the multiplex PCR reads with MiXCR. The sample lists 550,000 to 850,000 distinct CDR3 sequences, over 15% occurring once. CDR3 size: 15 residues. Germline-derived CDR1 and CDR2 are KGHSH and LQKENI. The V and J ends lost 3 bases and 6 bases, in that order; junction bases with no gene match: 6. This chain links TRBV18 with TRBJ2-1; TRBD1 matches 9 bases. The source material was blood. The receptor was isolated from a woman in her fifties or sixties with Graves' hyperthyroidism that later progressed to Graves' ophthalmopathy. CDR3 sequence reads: CASSPGTGTFNEQFF. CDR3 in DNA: TGTGCCAGCTCACCCGGGACAGGGACATTCAATGAGCAGTTCTTC.